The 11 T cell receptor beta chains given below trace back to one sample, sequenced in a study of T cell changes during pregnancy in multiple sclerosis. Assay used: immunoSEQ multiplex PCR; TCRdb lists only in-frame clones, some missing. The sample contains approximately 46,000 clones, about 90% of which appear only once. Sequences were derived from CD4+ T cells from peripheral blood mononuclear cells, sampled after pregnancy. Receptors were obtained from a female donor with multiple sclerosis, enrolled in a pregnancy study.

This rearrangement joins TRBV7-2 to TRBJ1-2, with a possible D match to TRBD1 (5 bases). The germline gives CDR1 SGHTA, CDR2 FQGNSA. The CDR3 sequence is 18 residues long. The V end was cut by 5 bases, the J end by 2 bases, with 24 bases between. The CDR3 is CASSNRGGVGERNYGYTF. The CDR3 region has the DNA TGTGCCAGCAGCAACCGGGGAGGGGTTGGGGAGCGCAACTATGGCTACACCTTC.

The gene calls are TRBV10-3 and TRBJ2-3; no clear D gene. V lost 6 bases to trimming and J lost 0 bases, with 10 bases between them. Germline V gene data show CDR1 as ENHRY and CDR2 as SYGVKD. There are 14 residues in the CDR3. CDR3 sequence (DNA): TGTGCCATCAGATCCTTGGCTAGCACAGATACGCAGTATTTT. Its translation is CAIRSLASTDTQYF.

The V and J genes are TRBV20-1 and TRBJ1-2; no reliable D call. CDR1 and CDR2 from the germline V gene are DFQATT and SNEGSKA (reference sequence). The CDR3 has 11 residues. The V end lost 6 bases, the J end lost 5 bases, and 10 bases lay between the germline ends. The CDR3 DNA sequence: TGCAGTGCCCCAGATGTATATGGCTACACCTTC. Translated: CSAPDVYGYTF.

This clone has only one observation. The CDR3 here is CASSGGTGEYNEQFF. For the CDR3, the DNA is TGTGCCAGCAGCGGCGGGACAGGAGAATACAATGAGCAGTTCTTC. The genes are TRBV7-2 and TRBJ2-1; 8 positions match TRBD1. The CDR3 is made up of 15 amino acids. After removal of 5 bases from V and 4 bases from J, the junction contained 7 bases not matched to a gene. Per the germline V gene, CDR1 is SGHTA and CDR2 is FQGNSA.

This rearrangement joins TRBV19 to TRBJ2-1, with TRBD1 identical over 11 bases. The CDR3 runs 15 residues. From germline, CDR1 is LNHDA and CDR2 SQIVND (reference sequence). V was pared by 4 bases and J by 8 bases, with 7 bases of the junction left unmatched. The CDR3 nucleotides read TGTGCCAGTAGTACCCCGGGACAGGGGGAGCATGAGCAGTTCTTC. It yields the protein CASSTPGQGEHEQFF. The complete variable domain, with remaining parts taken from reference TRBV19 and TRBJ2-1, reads DGGITQSPKYLFRKEGQNVTLSCEQNLNHDAMYWYRQDPGQGLRLIYYSQIVNDFQKGDIAEGYSVSREKKESFPLTVTSAQKNPTAFYLCASSTPGQGEHEQFFGPGTRLTVL.

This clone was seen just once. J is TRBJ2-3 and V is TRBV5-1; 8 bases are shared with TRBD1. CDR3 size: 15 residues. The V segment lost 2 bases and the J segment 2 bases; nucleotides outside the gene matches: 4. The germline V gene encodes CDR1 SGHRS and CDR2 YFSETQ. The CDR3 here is CASSLQGVFTDTQYF. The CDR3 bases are TGCGCCAGCAGCTTACAGGGGGTATTCACAGATACGCAGTATTTT. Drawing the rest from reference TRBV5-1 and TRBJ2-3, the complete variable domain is KAGVTQTPRYLIKTRGQQVTLSCSPISGHRSVSWYQQTPGQGLQFLFEYFSETQRNKGNFPGRFSGRQFSNSRSEMNVSTLELGDSALYLCASSLQGVFTDTQYFGPGTRLTVL.

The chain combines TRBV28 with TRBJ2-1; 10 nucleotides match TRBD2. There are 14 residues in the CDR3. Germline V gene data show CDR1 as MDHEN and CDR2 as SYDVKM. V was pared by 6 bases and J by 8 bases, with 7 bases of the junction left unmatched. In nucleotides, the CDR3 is TGTGCCAGCAGATGGACAGGGACTAGCGATGAGCAGTTCTTC. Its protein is CASRWTGTSDEQFF.

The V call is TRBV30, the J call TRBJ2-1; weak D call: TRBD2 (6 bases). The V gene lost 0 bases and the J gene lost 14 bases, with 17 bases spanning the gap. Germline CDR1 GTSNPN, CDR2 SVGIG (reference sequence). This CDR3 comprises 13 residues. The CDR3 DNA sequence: TGTGCCTGGAGTGTACTAGACGGAGGGGTAAAGTTCTTC. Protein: CAWSVLDGGVKFF.

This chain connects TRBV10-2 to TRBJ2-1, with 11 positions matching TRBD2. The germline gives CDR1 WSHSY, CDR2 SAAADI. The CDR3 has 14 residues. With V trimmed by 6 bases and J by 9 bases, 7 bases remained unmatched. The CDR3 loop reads CASRASGRSGEQFF. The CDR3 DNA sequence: TGCGCCAGCAGGGCTAGCGGGAGGAGTGGTGAGCAGTTCTTC.

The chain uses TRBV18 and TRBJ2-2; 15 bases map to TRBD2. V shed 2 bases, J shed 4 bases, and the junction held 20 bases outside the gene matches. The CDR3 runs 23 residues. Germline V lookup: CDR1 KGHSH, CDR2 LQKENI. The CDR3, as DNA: TGTGCCAGCTCACCAATAGTGTGGCAGGGACTAGCGGGAGGACTCGGTATCACCGGGGAGCTGTTTTTT. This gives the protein CASSPIVWQGLAGGLGITGELFF. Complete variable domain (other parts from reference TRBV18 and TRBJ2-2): NAGVMQNPRHLVRRRGQEARLRCSPMKGHSHVYWYRQLPEEGLKFMVYLQKENIIDESGMPKERFSAEFPKEGPSILRIQQVVRGDSAAYFCASSPIVWQGLAGGLGITGELFFGEGSRLTVL.

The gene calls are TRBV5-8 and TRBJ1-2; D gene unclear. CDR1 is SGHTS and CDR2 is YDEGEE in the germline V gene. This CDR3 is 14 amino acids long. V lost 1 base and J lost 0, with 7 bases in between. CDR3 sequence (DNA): TGTGCCAGCAGCTTGTTCGGGACTAACTATGGCTACACCTTC. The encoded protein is CASSLFGTNYGYTF.